The source of this TCR beta chain is a study of cytomegalovirus exposure and HLA in healthy donors. Vbeta (60) and Jbeta (13) primers were used in the PCR. Libraries were prepared by immunoSEQ multiplex PCR; TCRdb keeps only in-frame clonotypes and omits some of them. The sample records more than 110,000 clones, about four fifths being singletons. Between the trimmed V and J ends, which lost 4 bases and 5 bases, there was a span of 18 bases. The CDR3 length is 15 residues. CDR1 is SGDLS, CDR2 YYNGEE, per germline. This clone showed up just once. Material for sequencing was PBMCs. This clonotype was obtained from a male donor in good health and CMV-seropositive. The rearrangement joins TRBV9 to TRBJ1-1; weak D call: TRBD1 (5 bases). The CDR3 DNA sequence: TGTGCCAGCAGCCAAGACTCAGGGCACGAGACTGAAGCTTTCTTT. It encodes CASSQDSGHETEAFF.